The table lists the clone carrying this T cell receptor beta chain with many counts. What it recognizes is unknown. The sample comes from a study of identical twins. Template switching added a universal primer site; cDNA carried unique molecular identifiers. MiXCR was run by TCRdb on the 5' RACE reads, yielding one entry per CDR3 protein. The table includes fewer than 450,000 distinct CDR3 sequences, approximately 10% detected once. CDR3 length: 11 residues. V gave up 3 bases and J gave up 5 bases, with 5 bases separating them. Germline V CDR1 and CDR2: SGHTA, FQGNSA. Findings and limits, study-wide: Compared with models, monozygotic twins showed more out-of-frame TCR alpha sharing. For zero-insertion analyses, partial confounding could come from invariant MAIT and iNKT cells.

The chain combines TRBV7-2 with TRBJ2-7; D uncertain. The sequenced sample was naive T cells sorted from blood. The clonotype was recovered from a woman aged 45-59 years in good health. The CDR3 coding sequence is TGTGCCAGCAGCTTTTTTGACGAGCAGTACTTC. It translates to CASSFFDEQYF.